This T cell receptor beta chain was identified in a study of cytomegalovirus exposure and HLA in healthy donors. Study observations and caveats: With further analysis later on, most CMV-associated TCR beta chains appeared HLA-restricted. Later analysis identified 15,000 to 20,000 TCR beta sequences associated with HLA alleles, using a false discovery rate threshold of 0.05.

The CDR3 is made up of 14 amino acids. The germline V gene encodes CDR1 SNHLY and CDR2 FYNNEI. V lost 8 bases and J lost 1, with 14 bases in between. As concerns this clone: What it binds is unknown.

PCR primers comprised 60 Vbeta and 13 Jbeta primers. Original methodology: The count from a later analysis was some 76 million unique TCR beta chains, 9.5 million to 11 million of them shared. Sequencing was performed with immunoSEQ multiplex PCR; in TCRdb, only in-frame clones are kept and a portion is missing. The V and J calls and the clone size are those of that table, but D and trimming were determined from the DNA. The sample lists 99,000 or so clones, over 75% occurring once. This sequence was found in a middle-aged woman in good health and CMV-seropositive. Specimen: PBMCs. V gene TRBV2 combines with J gene TRBJ1-2; weak D call: TRBD1 (5 bases). The CDR3: CASGGTHLNYGYTF. CDR3 sequence (DNA): TGTGCCAGCGGGGGGACCCATCTTAACTATGGCTACACCTTC.